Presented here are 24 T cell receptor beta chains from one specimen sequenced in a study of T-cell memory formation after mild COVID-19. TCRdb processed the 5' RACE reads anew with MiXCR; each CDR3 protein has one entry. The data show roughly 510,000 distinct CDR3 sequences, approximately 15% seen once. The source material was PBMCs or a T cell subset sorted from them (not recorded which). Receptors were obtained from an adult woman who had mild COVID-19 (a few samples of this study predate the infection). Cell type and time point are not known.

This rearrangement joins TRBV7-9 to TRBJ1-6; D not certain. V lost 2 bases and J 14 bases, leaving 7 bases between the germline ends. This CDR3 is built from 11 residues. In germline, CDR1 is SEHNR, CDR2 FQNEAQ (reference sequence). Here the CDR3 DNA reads TGTGCCAGCAGCTTAAGCTCAGCCCTCCACTTT. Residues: CASSLSSALHF.

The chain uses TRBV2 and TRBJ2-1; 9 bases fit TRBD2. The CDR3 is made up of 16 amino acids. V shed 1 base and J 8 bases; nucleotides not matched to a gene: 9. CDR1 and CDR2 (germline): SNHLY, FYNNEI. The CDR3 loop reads CASSEEGSGRGHEQFF. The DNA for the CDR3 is TGTGCCAGCAGTGAAGAGGGTAGCGGGAGAGGGCATGAGCAGTTCTTC.

DNA for the CDR3: TGCGCCAGCAGCTGGGCGACGGCTCCGGGATTTGGCGAGCAGTACTTC. It codes for CASSWATAPGFGEQYF. The V call is TRBV5-1, the J call TRBJ2-7, with D possibly matching TRBD2 (5 bases). This CDR3 region has 16 residues. With 3 bases removed from V and 6 bases from J, the gap between germline ends came to 22 bases. Germline CDR1 and CDR2: SGHRS and YFSETQ.

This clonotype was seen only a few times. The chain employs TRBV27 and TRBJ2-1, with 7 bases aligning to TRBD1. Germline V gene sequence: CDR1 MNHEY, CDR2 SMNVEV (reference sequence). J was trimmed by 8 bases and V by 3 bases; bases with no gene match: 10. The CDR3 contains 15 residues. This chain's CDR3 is CASSLRQGVFYEQFF. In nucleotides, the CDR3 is TGTGCCAGCAGTTTGCGGCAGGGGGTTTTTTATGAGCAGTTCTTC.

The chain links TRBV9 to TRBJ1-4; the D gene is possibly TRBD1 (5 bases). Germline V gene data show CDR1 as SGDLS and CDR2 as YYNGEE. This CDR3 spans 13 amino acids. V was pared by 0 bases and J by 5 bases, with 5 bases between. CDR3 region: CASSVEGNEKLFF. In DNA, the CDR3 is TGTGCCAGCAGCGTAGAGGGGAATGAAAAACTGTTTTTT.

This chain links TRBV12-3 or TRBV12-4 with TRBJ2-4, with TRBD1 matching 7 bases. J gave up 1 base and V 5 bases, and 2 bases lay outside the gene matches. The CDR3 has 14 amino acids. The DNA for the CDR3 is TGTGCCAGCAGTCACAGGGGTGCCAAAAACATTCAGTACTTC. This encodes CASSHRGAKNIQYF.

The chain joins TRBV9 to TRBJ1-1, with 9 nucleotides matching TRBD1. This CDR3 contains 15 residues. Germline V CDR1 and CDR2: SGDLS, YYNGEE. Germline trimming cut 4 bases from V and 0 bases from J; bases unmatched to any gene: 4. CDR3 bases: TGTGCCAGCAGCCCTCGACAGGGGGTGAACACTGAAGCTTTCTTT. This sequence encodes CASSPRQGVNTEAFF.

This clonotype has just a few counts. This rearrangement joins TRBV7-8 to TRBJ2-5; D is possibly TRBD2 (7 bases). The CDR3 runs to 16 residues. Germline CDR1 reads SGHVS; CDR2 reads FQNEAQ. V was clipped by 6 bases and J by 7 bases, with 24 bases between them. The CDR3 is CASRVPRGAGPWTQYF. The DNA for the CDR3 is TGTGCCAGCAGGGTCCCTCGGGGGGCCGGTCCTTGGACCCAGTACTTC.

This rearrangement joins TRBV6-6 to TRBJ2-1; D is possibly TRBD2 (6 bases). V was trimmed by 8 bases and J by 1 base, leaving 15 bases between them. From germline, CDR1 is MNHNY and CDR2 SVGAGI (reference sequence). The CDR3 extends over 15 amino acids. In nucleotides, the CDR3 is TGTGCCAGCTATGGGAGGCGAGCGTCCTACAATGAGCAGTTCTTC. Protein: CASYGRRASYNEQFF.

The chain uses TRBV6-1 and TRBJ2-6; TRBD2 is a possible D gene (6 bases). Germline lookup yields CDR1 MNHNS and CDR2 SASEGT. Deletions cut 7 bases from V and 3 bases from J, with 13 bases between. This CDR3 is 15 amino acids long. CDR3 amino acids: CASTLGDFGANVLTF. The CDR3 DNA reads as TGTGCCAGCACCCTGGGGGACTTTGGGGCCAACGTCCTGACTTTC.

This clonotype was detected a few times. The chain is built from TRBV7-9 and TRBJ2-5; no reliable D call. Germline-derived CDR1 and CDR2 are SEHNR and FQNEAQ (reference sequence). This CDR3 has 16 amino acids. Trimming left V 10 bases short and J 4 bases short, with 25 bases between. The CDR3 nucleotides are TGTGCCACCAACCAGGCACAGTCTGGTTCTTCAGAGACCCAGTACTTC. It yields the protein CATNQAQSGSSETQYF.

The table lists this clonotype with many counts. Here the CDR3 DNA reads TGTGCCAGCAGCCAAGAAGGACTATACAATGAGCAGTTCTTC. Protein: CASSQEGLYNEQFF. J is TRBJ2-1 and V is TRBV3-1, with TRBD2 as a possible D gene (6 bases). The CDR3 length is 14 residues. Germline CDR1 reads LGHDT; CDR2 reads YNNKEL (reference sequence). Trimming left V 0 bases short and J 4 bases short, with 7 bases between.

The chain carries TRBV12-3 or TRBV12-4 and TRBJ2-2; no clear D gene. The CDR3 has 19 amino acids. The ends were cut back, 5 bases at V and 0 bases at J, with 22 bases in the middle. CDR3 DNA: TGTGCCAGCAGTGCCTACTCCGGCGCCAGCAGAGCGAACACCGGGGAGCTGTTTTTT. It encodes CASSAYSGASRANTGELFF.

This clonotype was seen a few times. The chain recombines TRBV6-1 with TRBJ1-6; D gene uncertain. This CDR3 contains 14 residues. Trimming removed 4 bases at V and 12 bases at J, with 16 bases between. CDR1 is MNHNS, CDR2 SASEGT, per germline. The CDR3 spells CASSAGLGSEPLHF. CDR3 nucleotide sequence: TGTGCCAGCAGTGCCGGCCTAGGTAGCGAACCCCTCCACTTT.

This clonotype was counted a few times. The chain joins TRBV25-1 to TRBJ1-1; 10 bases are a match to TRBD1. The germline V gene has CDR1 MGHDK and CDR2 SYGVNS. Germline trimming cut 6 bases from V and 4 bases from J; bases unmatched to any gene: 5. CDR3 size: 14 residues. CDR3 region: CASRGDRGSTEAFF. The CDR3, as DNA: TGTGCCAGCAGGGGGGACAGGGGATCCACTGAAGCTTTCTTT.

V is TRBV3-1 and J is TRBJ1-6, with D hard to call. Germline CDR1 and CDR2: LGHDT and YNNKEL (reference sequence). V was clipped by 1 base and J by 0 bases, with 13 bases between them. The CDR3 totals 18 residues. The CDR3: CASSQGIGLSSYNSPLHF. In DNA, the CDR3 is TGTGCCAGCAGCCAAGGCATAGGGTTATCCTCCTATAATTCACCCCTCCACTTT.

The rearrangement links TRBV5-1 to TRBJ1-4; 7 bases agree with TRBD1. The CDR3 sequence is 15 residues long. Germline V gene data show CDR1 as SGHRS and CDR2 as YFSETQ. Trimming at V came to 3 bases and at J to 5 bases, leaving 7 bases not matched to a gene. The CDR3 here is CASSSGQWGNEKLFF. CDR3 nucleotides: TGCGCCAGCAGCTCGGGACAGTGGGGAAATGAAAAACTGTTTTTT.

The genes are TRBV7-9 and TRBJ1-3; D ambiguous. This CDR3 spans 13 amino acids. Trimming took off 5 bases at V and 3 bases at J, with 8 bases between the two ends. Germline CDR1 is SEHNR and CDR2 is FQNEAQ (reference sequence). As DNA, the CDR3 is TGTGCCAGCAGCCTGGATAATGGAAACACCATATATTTT. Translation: CASSLDNGNTIYF. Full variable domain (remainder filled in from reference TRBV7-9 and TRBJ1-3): DTGVSQNPRHKITKRGQNVTFRCDPISEHNRLYWYRQTLGQGPEFLTYFQNEAQLEKSRLLSDRFSAERPKGSFSTLEIQRTEQGDSAMYLCASSLDNGNTIYFGEGSWLTVV.

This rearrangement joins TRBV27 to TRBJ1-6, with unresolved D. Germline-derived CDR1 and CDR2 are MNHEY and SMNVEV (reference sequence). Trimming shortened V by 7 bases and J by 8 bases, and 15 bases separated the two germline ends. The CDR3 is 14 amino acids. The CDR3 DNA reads TGTGCCAGCACCGCCTCGGTCTTTGATTCACCCCTCCACTTT. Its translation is CASTASVFDSPLHF.

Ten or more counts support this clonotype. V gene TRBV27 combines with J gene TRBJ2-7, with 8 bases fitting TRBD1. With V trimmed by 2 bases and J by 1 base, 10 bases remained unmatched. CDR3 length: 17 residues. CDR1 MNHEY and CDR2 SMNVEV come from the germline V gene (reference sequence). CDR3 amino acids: CASSLLPRQGFSYEQYF. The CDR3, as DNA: TGTGCCAGCAGTTTACTCCCCCGACAGGGGTTTTCCTACGAGCAGTACTTC.

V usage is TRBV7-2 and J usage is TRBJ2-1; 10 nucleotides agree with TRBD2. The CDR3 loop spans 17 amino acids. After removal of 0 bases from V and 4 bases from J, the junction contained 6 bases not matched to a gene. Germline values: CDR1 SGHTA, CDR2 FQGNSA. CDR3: CASSLAHLAGVYNEQFF. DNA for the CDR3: TGTGCCAGCAGCTTAGCGCATCTAGCGGGAGTTTACAATGAGCAGTTCTTC.

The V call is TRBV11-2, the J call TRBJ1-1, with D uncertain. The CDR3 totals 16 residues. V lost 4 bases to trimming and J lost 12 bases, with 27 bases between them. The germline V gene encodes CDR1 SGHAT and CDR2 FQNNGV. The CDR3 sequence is CASSSIVISGRRMTFF. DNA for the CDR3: TGTGCCAGCAGCTCCATTGTTATTTCGGGCCGGCGGATGACTTTCTTT. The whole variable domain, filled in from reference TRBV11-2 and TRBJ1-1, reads EAGVAQSPRYKIIEKRQSVAFWCNPISGHATLYWYQQILGQGPKLLIQFQNNGVVDDSQLPKDRFSAERLKGVDSTLKIQPAKLEDSAVYLCASSSIVISGRRMTFFGQGTRLTVV.

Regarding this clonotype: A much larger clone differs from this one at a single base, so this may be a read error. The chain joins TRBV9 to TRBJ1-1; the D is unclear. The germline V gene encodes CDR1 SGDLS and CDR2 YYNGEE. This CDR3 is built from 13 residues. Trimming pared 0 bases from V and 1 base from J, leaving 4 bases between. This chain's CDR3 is CASSVAGNTEAFF. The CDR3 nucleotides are TGTGCCAGCAGCGTAGCGGGGAACACTGAAGCTTTCTTT. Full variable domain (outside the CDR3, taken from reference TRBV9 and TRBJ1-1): DSGVTQTPKHLITATGQRVTLRCSPRSGDLSVYWYQQSLDQGLQFLIQYYNGEERAKGNILERFSAQQFPDLHSELNLSSLELGDSALYFCASSVAGNTEAFFGQGTRLTVV.

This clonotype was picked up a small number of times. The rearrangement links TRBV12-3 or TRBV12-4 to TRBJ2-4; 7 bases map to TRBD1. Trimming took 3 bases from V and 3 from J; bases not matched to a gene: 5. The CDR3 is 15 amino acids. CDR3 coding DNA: TGTGCCAGCAGTTTCGGGCGACAGGGCAAAAACATTCAGTACTTC. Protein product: CASSFGRQGKNIQYF.